Sequencing of this TCR beta chain was carried out in a study of T cell responses to AZD1222 COVID-19 vaccine. This CDR3 is 16 amino acids long. V dropped 4 bases and J dropped 4; count of bases not matched to a gene: 4. The germline CDR1 and CDR2 sequences are KGHSH and LQKENI. Researchers grouped second doses given at about 4 or about 12 weeks into one pool. The protocol was immunoSEQ multiplex PCR, while the TCRdb copy is restricted to in-frame clones and leaves out a portion. In the table there are roughly 120,000 clones, around 93% of which are singletons. Regarding this clone: Its antigen is undetermined.

General study points: Clonal diversity was possibly underestimated; the donors were predominantly white British and more often female.

The chain has TRBV18 and TRBJ2-3; the match to TRBD2 covers 14 bases. The source material was peripheral blood, sampled 28 days after the second AZD1222 dose. The source is an adult who received the AZD1222 COVID-19 vaccine. CDR3 in amino acids: CASSLSTSGGADTQYF. The CDR3 DNA is TGTGCCAGCTCACTTTCGACTAGCGGGGGGGCAGATACGCAGTATTTT. Drawing the rest from reference TRBV18 and TRBJ2-3, the complete variable domain is NAGVMQNPRHLVRRRGQEARLRCSPMKGHSHVYWYRQLPEEGLKFMVYLQKENIIDESGMPKERFSAEFPKEGPSILRIQQVVRGDSAAYFCASSLSTSGGADTQYFGPGTRLTVL.